This paragraph covers one T cell receptor beta chain sequence. Its cognate antigen is unknown. This entry is derived from a study of T cell responses to AZD1222 COVID-19 vaccine. Study results and caveats: The donor group comprised mostly white British people and more females; the analysis possibly underestimated clonal diversity. Spike-specific TCR breadth and depth were elevated following two AZD1222 doses.

Profiling relied on immunoSEQ multiplex PCR, and the TCRdb table lists in-frame clones only, not all of them. The sample consists of about 140,000 clones, roughly 90% of them appearing once. The CDR3 runs to 16 residues. The junction had 9 bases not matched to a gene; V was cut back by 1 base and J by 6 bases. Germline V gene lookup returns CDR1 MNHEY and CDR2 SVGAGI. The TCR was taken from an adult in good health. Sequenced material: peripheral blood, taken on day 0 of AZD1222 vaccination. The chain is built from TRBV6-5 and TRBJ2-1, with 7 positions matching TRBD2. Here the CDR3 DNA reads TGTGCCAGCAGTTACTTATTAATAAGCGGGATCAATGAGCAGTTCTTC. Translation gives CASSYLLISGINEQFF.